The 17 T cell receptor beta chains below all came from one sample that was sequenced in a study of cytomegalovirus exposure and HLA in healthy donors. Vbeta (60) and Jbeta (13) primers were used in the PCR. Data came from immunoSEQ multiplex PCR; TCRdb stores just in-frame clones and leaves some out. The data contain approximately 100,000 clones, roughly 76% of them singletons. The sample was PBMCs. The origin of the receptors is a woman aged 45-59 years in good health and CMV-seropositive.

This CDR3 reads CASSLGRDYEQYF. DNA of the CDR3: TGTGCCAGCAGCTTGGGCAGGGACTACGAGCAGTACTTC. The V call is TRBV7-8, the J call TRBJ2-7, with a possible D match to TRBD1 (5 bases). CDR3 size: 13 residues. The V gene lost 3 bases and the J gene lost 3 bases, with 9 bases spanning the gap. Germline V CDR1 and CDR2: SGHVS, FQNEAQ.

V usage is TRBV4-1 and J usage is TRBJ1-5; D call uncertain. CDR1 and CDR2 from the germline V gene are MGHRA and YSYEKL. The CDR3 extends over 17 amino acids. The V gene lost 1 base and the J gene lost 0 bases, with 13 bases spanning the gap. CDR3 sequence reads: CASSQGLLRDSNQPQHF. The CDR3 DNA is TGCGCCAGCAGCCAAGGCCTCCTACGAGATAGCAATCAGCCCCAGCATTTT.

This clone showed up just a few times. This chain uses TRBV6-6 with TRBJ1-3; the D gene is possibly TRBD1 (5 bases). This CDR3 region has 13 residues. Germline lookup yields CDR1 MNHNY and CDR2 SVGAGI (reference sequence). V gave up 8 bases and J gave up 4 bases, with 12 bases separating them. In DNA, the CDR3 is TGTGCCAGCGGAGGGGCTAACGGAAACACCATATATTTT. Amino acid sequence: CASGGANGNTIYF.

The gene calls are TRBV5-1 and TRBJ2-3, with 8 bases identical to TRBD2. Germline trimming cut 5 bases from V and 6 bases from J; bases unmatched to any gene: 2. The CDR3 is 12 amino acids. Germline V gives CDR1 SGHRS, CDR2 YFSETQ. The CDR3 protein is CASRAGVDTQYF. The CDR3 DNA reads TGCGCCAGCAGAGCGGGGGTTGATACGCAGTATTTT.

The genes are TRBV7-2 and TRBJ1-2, with TRBD1 matching over 7 bases. CDR1 and CDR2 (germline): SGHTA, FQGNSA. The CDR3 is made up of 15 amino acids. V shed 2 bases and J 9 bases; nucleotides not matched to a gene: 12. The CDR3 region is CASSLWDRLGYSYTF. CDR3 coding DNA: TGTGCCAGCAGCTTATGGGACAGATTAGGATATAGCTACACCTTC.

This chain joins TRBV19 and TRBJ2-7; 10 bases align to TRBD1. J was trimmed by 2 bases and V by 9 bases; bases with no gene match: 4. The CDR3 spans 13 residues. CDR1 and CDR2 from the germline V gene are LNHDA and SQIVND (reference sequence). This chain's CDR3 is CASRDRGTYEQYF. The CDR3 DNA reads TGTGCCAGCCGGGACAGGGGTACCTACGAGCAGTACTTC.

The CDR3 loop reads CASSMTGAFSYEQYF. The CDR3 nucleotides read TGTGCCAGTAGTATGACAGGGGCCTTCTCCTACGAGCAGTACTTC. The genes are TRBV19 and TRBJ2-7; the match to TRBD1 covers 8 bases. V lost 3 bases to trimming and J lost 0 bases; unmatched junction nucleotides: 4. Germline assignment: CDR1 LNHDA and CDR2 SQIVND (reference sequence). This CDR3 comprises 15 residues.

The chain couples TRBV27 to TRBJ2-7; tentative D call: TRBD1 (6 bases). CDR1 is MNHEY and CDR2 is SMNVEV in the germline V gene (reference sequence). Trimming left V 10 bases short and J 0 bases short, with 16 bases between. This CDR3 is 14 amino acids long. As DNA, the CDR3 is TGTGCCACCTCAGGGGTAAGGAGCTCCTACGAGCAGTACTTC. Amino acid sequence: CATSGVRSSYEQYF.

The chain recombines TRBV19 with TRBJ2-7; 7 nucleotides line up with TRBD2. The ends lost 7 bases at V and 4 bases at J; junction bases unmatched: 25. CDR1 LNHDA and CDR2 SQIVND come from the germline V gene (reference sequence). The length of the CDR3 is 19 residues. The CDR3 loop is CASTRRGGVVSTGGYEQYF. The CDR3, as DNA: TGTGCCAGTACCAGGAGGGGAGGGGTGGTATCAACCGGAGGGTACGAGCAGTACTTC.

The rearrangement joins TRBV19 to TRBJ2-5, with TRBD2 matching over 7 bases. V was pared by 5 bases and J by 4 bases, with 4 bases of the junction left unmatched. Germline V gives CDR1 LNHDA, CDR2 SQIVND (reference sequence). This CDR3 is built from 13 residues. CDR3 protein: CASSYGGGETQYF. The DNA of the CDR3 is TGTGCCAGTAGTTATGGGGGGGGAGAGACCCAGTACTTC.

This clone came up a few times. Germline is not matched at one junction end, which may reflect a read error. The chain recombines TRBV27 with TRBJ2-7; 8 bases line up with TRBD1. The CDR3 is made up of 14 amino acids. The V gene's germline CDR1 is MNHEY and CDR2 SMNVEV (reference sequence). CDR3 sequence reads: CASSPRGQVYEQYF. CDR3 DNA: TGCGCCAGCAGCCCCCGGGGACAGGTCTACGAGCAGTACTTC.

This clone has only a few counts. The chain employs TRBV18 and TRBJ2-1, with 9 bases fitting TRBD2. V dropped 0 bases and J dropped 1; count of bases not matched to a gene: 4. Germline V lookup: CDR1 KGHSH, CDR2 LQKENI. CDR3 length: 17 amino acids. Here the CDR3 DNA reads TGTGCCAGCTCACCACCGAGGCTAGCGGGGTCCTACAATGAGCAGTTCTTC. Translating it yields CASSPPRLAGSYNEQFF.

The V call is TRBV6-1, the J call TRBJ1-2; 7 bases map to TRBD1. Germline CDR1 MNHNS, CDR2 SASEGT. The CDR3 is 12 amino acids. V shed 4 bases, J shed 5 bases, and the junction held 1 base outside the gene matches. The CDR3 loop is CASSGQGYGYTF. CDR3 nucleotides: TGTGCCAGCAGTGGACAGGGATATGGCTACACCTTC.

As concerns this clone: Other DNA sequences from this sample encode an identical CDR3 as well. The gene calls are TRBV27 and TRBJ1-6, with 7 positions matching TRBD1. The CDR3 covers 15 residues. J gave up 6 bases and V 3 bases, and 5 bases lay outside the gene matches. Germline-derived CDR1 and CDR2 are MNHEY and SMNVEV (reference sequence). The CDR3 loop is CASSLTGLGNSPLHF. The CDR3 coding sequence is TGTGCCAGCAGTTTGACAGGGCTAGGTAATTCACCCCTCCACTTT.

V and J are TRBV6-5 and TRBJ1-1; possibly TRBD1 for D (6 bases). CDR3 length: 15 residues. V lost 6 bases and J 0 bases, leaving 14 bases between the germline ends. The germline CDR1 and CDR2 sequences are MNHEY and SVGAGI. The CDR3 protein is CASSNSGQVNTEAFF. The DNA of the CDR3 is TGTGCCAGCAGCAACTCGGGACAAGTGAACACTGAAGCTTTCTTT.

CDR3 sequence: CASSLVGGAFLGEQYF. CDR3 DNA sequence: TGTGCCAGCAGCTTAGTTGGAGGGGCTTTTCTTGGGGAGCAGTACTTC. The rearrangement links TRBV7-2 to TRBJ2-7, with D possibly being TRBD2 (6 bases). Germline V gene sequence: CDR1 SGHTA, CDR2 FQGNSA. V dropped 1 base and J dropped 7 bases, with 20 bases sitting between them. The length of the CDR3 is 16 residues.

The gene calls are TRBV5-6 and TRBJ1-4, with TRBD1 matching 11 bases. Germline CDR1 reads SGHDT; CDR2 reads YYEEEE. The CDR3 contains 17 residues. J was trimmed by 2 bases and V by 3 bases; bases with no gene match: 6. CDR3 DNA: TGTGCCAGCAGCTGGGACAGGGGGGATCGCACTAATGAAAAACTGTTTTTT. Its protein is CASSWDRGDRTNEKLFF.